One and the same sample provided the 24 T cell receptor beta chains below, sequenced in a study of cytomegalovirus exposure and HLA in healthy donors. The PCR employed 60 Vbeta primers together with 13 Jbeta primers. Repertoires were generated with immunoSEQ multiplex PCR, while TCRdb's copy carries only in-frame clones and drops some. The table records 200,000 to 250,000 clones, more than 70% of them present only once. Sequenced sample: PBMCs. These receptors all stem from a boy between 10 and 17 years old in good health and CMV-seronegative.

In this sample, this clone turned up a few times. Other nucleotide sequences in the sample specify the same CDR3. The rearrangement joins TRBV10-3 to TRBJ2-5; TRBD2 matches 11 bases. The junction had 5 bases not matched to a gene; V was cut back by 4 bases and J by 1 base. The CDR3 runs 16 residues. Germline CDR1 and CDR2: ENHRY and SYGVKD. This CDR3 reads CAISVTSGGFQETQYF. CDR3 in DNA: TGTGCCATCAGTGTTACTAGCGGGGGATTCCAAGAGACCCAGTACTTC.

This clone has a handful of counts. As DNA, the CDR3 is TGTGCCAGCAGAACAGGTAGCACTGAAGCTTTCTTT. Its translation: CASRTGSTEAFF. V usage is TRBV7-8 and J usage is TRBJ1-1; tentative D call: TRBD1 (5 bases). This CDR3 contains 12 residues. Germline CDR1 SGHVS, CDR2 FQNEAQ. V shed 6 bases and J shed 4 bases, with 9 bases lying between them.

The rearrangement uses TRBV2 and TRBJ2-5; 7 bases match TRBD1. The germline V gene encodes CDR1 SNHLY and CDR2 FYNNEI. Losses at the gene ends were 8 bases for V and 3 bases for J; bases not matched to a gene: 9. The CDR3 is 14 residues long. CDR3 sequence (DNA): TGTGCCAGCCGGTGGACAGGTGGAAAAGAGACCCAGTACTTC. This gives the protein CASRWTGGKETQYF.

The chain uses TRBV13 and TRBJ2-7; tentatively, D is TRBD2 (6 bases). The CDR3 totals 13 residues. Trimming removed 7 bases from V and 3 bases from J, with 13 bases in between. Germline CDR1 and CDR2: PRHDT and FYEKMQ (reference sequence). CDR3 sequence: CASTTGSHYEQYF. DNA of the CDR3: TGTGCCAGCACAACCGGGAGCCACTACGAGCAGTACTTC.

This chain joins TRBV4-1 and TRBJ2-1; a weak D match, TRBD2 (6 bases). This CDR3 is built from 13 residues. Trimming took off 1 base at V and 9 bases at J, with 10 bases between the two ends. The germline V gene has CDR1 MGHRA and CDR2 YSYEKL. The CDR3 DNA reads as TGCGCCAGCAGCCAAGTCGGGGGTCGTGAGCAGTTCTTC. Translated, it gives CASSQVGGREQFF.

The V gene is TRBV30, the J gene TRBJ1-1, with no clear D. CDR1 is GTSNPN, CDR2 SVGIG, per germline (reference sequence). V dropped 6 bases and J dropped 5 bases, with 4 bases sitting between them. CDR3 length: 9 residues. In DNA, the CDR3 is TGTGCCTGTTCGACTGAAGCTTTCTTT. It is translated as CACSTEAFF.

V gene TRBV10-3 combines with J gene TRBJ2-4; weak D call: TRBD2 (5 bases). This CDR3 comprises 12 residues. The V and J ends lost 8 bases and 7 bases respectively, with 12 bases between them. Looked up from germline, CDR1 is ENHRY and CDR2 is SYGVKD. CDR3 loop: CAIGREGNIQYF. For the CDR3, the DNA is TGTGCCATCGGGAGAGAAGGGAACATTCAGTACTTC.

The chain has TRBV18 and TRBJ1-3, with TRBD1 matching 7 bases. The CDR3 totals 14 residues. V trimming: 3 bases; J trimming: 4 bases; junction bases outside the gene matches: 3. Per the germline V gene, CDR1 is KGHSH and CDR2 is LQKENI. The CDR3 spells CASSPRGHGNTIYF. The CDR3 DNA sequence: TGTGCCAGCTCACCTAGGGGGCACGGAAACACCATATATTTT.

This clone came up once. The CDR3 reads CASTHRGTLHF. The CDR3 DNA reads as TGTGCCAGCACCCACAGGGGAACCCTCCACTTT. This chain joins TRBV6-5 and TRBJ1-6; 7 bases are shared with TRBD1. This CDR3 contains 11 residues. V shed 7 bases and J 14 bases; nucleotides not matched to a gene: 5. In germline, CDR1 is MNHEY, CDR2 SVGAGI.

The chain combines TRBV29-1 with TRBJ2-7; 8 bases map to TRBD1. This CDR3 contains 12 residues. CDR1 is SQVTM, CDR2 ANQGSEA, per germline. The ends lost 7 bases at V and 2 bases at J; junction bases unmatched: 4. As DNA, the CDR3 is TGCAGCGCAGGGACAGGCACCTACGAGCAGTACTTC. It codes for CSAGTGTYEQYF.

About this clone itself: Other DNA sequences in this sample translate to the same CDR3. The chain couples TRBV27 to TRBJ2-7; D is ambiguous. The CDR3 spans 13 residues. V lost 6 bases and J lost 0, with 9 bases in between. Germline-derived CDR1 and CDR2 are MNHEY and SMNVEV (reference sequence). The CDR3, as DNA: TGTGCCAGCAGCCTAACGAGCTCCTACGAGCAGTACTTC. Encoded protein: CASSLTSSYEQYF.

The chain couples TRBV5-8 to TRBJ1-1, with a possible D match to TRBD1 (6 bases). Germline CDR1 reads SGHTS; CDR2 reads YDEGEE. This CDR3 is 13 amino acids long. V was pared by 4 bases and J by 1 base, with 8 bases between. As DNA, the CDR3 is TGTGCCAGCAGCCTGGACAGGAACACTGAAGCTTTCTTT. Its protein product is CASSLDRNTEAFF.

V is TRBV4-1 and J is TRBJ1-1; D is undetermined. The CDR3 sequence is 14 residues long. Germline V gene data show CDR1 as MGHRA and CDR2 as YSYEKL. The ends were cut back, 1 base at V and 2 bases at J, with 8 bases in the middle. The chain's CDR3 is CASSQAQTNTEAFF. CDR3 nucleotides: TGCGCCAGCAGCCAAGCCCAGACAAACACTGAAGCTTTCTTT.

This clone was found a few times. The chain is built from TRBV6-1 and TRBJ1-1, with TRBD1 identical over 7 bases. V shed 5 bases, J shed 3 bases, and the junction held 9 bases outside the gene matches. The CDR3 is 15 residues long. Germline V gene data show CDR1 as MNHNS and CDR2 as SASEGT. This CDR3 reads CASSSTGYLYTEAFF. CDR3 nucleotides: TGTGCCAGCAGTTCGACAGGGTATCTGTACACTGAAGCTTTCTTT.

The chain links TRBV5-4 to TRBJ1-1; 8 positions match TRBD1. V shed 4 bases, J shed 11 bases, and the junction held 10 bases outside the gene matches. CDR1 SGHNT and CDR2 YYREEE come from the germline V gene (reference sequence). This CDR3 comprises 13 residues. CDR3 region: CASSGTFQGAAFF. CDR3 nucleotide sequence: TGTGCCAGCAGCGGAACATTTCAGGGGGCGGCTTTCTTT.

This clone came up a few times. This sequence joins TRBV7-9 and TRBJ2-5, with D perhaps matching TRBD1 (5 bases). Germline V gives CDR1 SEHNR, CDR2 FQNEAQ (reference sequence). Trimming stripped 5 bases from V and 4 bases from J, with 17 bases between. The CDR3 loop spans 15 amino acids. The CDR3 nucleotides read TGTGCCAGCAGCCCCAGGGCCCCGATGACAGAGACCCAGTACTTC. Translated, it gives CASSPRAPMTETQYF.

This chain joins TRBV2 and TRBJ2-3, with TRBD2 matching over 13 bases. The V and J ends lost 10 bases and 8 bases, in that order; junction bases with no gene match: 12. Looked up from germline, CDR1 is SNHLY and CDR2 is FYNNEI. The CDR3 contains 15 residues. The CDR3, as DNA: TGTGCCACACAAAAACTAGCGGGGGGGCCCCCTACGCAGTATTTT. Amino acid sequence: CATQKLAGGPPTQYF.

CDR3 bases: TGTGCCAGCAGCTATTCTAGCGGGAACCGGGAGTATTTT. Translating gives CASSYSSGNREYF. The chain is built from TRBV11-3 and TRBJ2-3; 9 bases are shared with TRBD2. Looked up from germline, CDR1 is SGHNT and CDR2 is YENEEA. J gave up 13 bases and V 4 bases, and 9 bases lay outside the gene matches. The CDR3 sequence is 13 residues long. The entire variable domain, with the rest obtained from reference TRBV11-3 and TRBJ2-3, is as follows: EAGVVQSPRYKIIEKKQPVAFWCNPISGHNTLYWYLQNLGQGPELLIRYENEEAVDDSQLPKDRFSAERLKGVDSTLKIQPAELGDSAVYLCASSYSSGNREYFGPGTRLTVL.

This sequence joins TRBV5-4 and TRBJ2-2; 8 bases are a match to TRBD2. Germline assignment: CDR1 SGHNT and CDR2 YYREEE (reference sequence). The CDR3 has 17 residues. Unmatched junction bases numbered 11, after V lost 1 base and J lost 6 bases. The DNA for the CDR3 is TGTGCCAGCAGCTTGAGAAGCGGGGGTCAAGCGGCCGGGGAGCTGTTTTTT. Its translation is CASSLRSGGQAAGELFF.

This clone was counted once. V usage is TRBV30 and J usage is TRBJ2-5; D remains unclear. TRBJ2-7 explains the end of the DNA better; the J call may be wrong. Germline V CDR1 and CDR2: GTSNPN, SVGIG (reference sequence). The CDR3 loop spans 12 amino acids. CDR3 in amino acids: CAWSKSGNEQYF. The CDR3 DNA reads as TGTGCCTGGAGTAAGTCAGGAAACGAGCAGTACTTC.

The V call is TRBV5-1, the J call TRBJ2-5; D is perhaps TRBD1 (5 bases). The germline V and J ends were trimmed by 7 bases and 0 bases, with 13 bases remaining between them. CDR1 and CDR2 (germline): SGHRS, YFSETQ. The CDR3 consists of 14 residues. The CDR3 coding sequence is TGCGCCAGCGGGATCCAGGGTTACCAAGAGACCCAGTACTTC. Its protein is CASGIQGYQETQYF.

This chain links TRBV27 with TRBJ2-5; 10 bases are a match to TRBD2. J lost 5 bases, V lost 4 bases, and 10 bases had no gene match. The CDR3 extends over 16 amino acids. Germline V gene lookup returns CDR1 MNHEY and CDR2 SMNVEV (reference sequence). DNA of the CDR3: TGTGCCAGCAGTTCCCTAGCGGGGGATCGGAAGGAGACCCAGTACTTC. Translation: CASSSLAGDRKETQYF.

This chain uses TRBV29-1 with TRBJ1-3, with no clear D. With 4 bases removed from V and 0 bases from J, the gap between germline ends came to 4 bases. The germline V gene encodes CDR1 SQVTM and CDR2 ANQGSEA. CDR3 size: 12 residues. CDR3 sequence reads: CSVGYSGNTIYF. Written as DNA, the CDR3 is TGCAGCGTTGGCTACTCTGGAAACACCATATATTTT.

This sequence joins TRBV6-1 and TRBJ2-5; 7 bases map to TRBD2. The CDR3 totals 13 residues. Trimming removed 8 bases from V and 5 bases from J; junction bases left unmatched: 8. Germline loops: CDR1 MNHNS, CDR2 SASEGT. The CDR3 DNA reads as TGTGCCAGCCGCAGTGCGGGGGTTGAGACCCAGTACTTC. It encodes CASRSAGVETQYF.